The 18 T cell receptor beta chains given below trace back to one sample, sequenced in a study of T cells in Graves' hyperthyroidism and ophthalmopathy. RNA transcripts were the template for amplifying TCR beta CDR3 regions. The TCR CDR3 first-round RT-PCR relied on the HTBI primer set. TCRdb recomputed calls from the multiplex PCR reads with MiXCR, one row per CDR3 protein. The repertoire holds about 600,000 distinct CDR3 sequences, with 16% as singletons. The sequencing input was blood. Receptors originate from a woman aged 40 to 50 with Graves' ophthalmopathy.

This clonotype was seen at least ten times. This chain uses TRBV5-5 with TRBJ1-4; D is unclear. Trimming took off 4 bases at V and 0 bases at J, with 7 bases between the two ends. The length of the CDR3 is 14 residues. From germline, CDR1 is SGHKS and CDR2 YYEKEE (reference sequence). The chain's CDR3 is CASSLYTTNEKLFF. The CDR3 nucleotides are TGTGCCAGCAGCCTATACACAACTAATGAAAAACTGTTTTTT.

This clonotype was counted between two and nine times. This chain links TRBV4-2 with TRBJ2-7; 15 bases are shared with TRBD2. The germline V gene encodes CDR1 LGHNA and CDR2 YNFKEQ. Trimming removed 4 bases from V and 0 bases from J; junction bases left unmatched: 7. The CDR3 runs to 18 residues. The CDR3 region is CASSLEGLAGGDSYEQYF. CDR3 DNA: TGTGCCAGCAGCCTCGAGGGACTAGCGGGAGGCGACTCCTACGAGCAGTACTTC.

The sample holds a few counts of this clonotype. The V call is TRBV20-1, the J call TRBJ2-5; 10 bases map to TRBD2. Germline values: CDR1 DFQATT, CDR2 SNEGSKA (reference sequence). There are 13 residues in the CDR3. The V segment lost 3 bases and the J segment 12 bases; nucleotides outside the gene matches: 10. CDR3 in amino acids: CSASASGSSYEYF. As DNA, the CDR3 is TGCAGTGCTAGTGCTAGCGGGAGTTCTTATGAGTACTTC.

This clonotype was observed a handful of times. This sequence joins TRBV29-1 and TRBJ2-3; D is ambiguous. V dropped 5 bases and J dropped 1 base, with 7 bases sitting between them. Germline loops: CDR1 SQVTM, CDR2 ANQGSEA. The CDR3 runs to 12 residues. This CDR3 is CSVYGRTDTQYF. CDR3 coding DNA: TGCAGCGTTTATGGTCGCACAGATACGCAGTATTTT.

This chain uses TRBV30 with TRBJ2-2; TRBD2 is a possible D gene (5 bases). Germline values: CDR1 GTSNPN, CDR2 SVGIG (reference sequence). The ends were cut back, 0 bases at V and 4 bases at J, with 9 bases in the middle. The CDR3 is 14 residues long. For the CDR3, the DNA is TGTGCCTGGAGTGTACTAGTCCCCACCGGGGAGCTGTTTTTT. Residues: CAWSVLVPTGELFF.

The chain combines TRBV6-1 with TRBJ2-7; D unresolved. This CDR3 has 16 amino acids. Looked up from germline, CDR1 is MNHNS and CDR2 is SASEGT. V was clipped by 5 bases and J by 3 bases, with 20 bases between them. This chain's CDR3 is CASSPNRRARNYEQYF. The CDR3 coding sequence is TGTGCCAGCAGTCCTAATCGACGGGCCCGGAACTACGAGCAGTACTTC.

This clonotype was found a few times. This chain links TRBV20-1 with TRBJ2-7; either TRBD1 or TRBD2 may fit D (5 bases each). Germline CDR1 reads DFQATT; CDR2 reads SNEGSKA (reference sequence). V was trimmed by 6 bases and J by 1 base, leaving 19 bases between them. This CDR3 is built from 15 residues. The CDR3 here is CSATGGFSPSYEQYF. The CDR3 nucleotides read TGCAGTGCCACAGGCGGGTTTTCCCCTTCCTACGAGCAGTACTTC.

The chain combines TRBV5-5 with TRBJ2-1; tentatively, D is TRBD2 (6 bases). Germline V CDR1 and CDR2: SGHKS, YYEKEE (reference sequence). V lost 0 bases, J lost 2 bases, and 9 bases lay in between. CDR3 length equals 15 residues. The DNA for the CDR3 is TGTGCCAGCAGCTTGGAACTAGCAACCTACAATGAGCAGTTCTTC. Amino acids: CASSLELATYNEQFF. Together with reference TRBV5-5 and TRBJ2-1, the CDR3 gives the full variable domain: DAGVTQSPTHLIKTRGQQVTLRCSPISGHKSVSWYQQVLGQGPQFIFQYYEKEERGRGNFPDRFSARQFPNYSSELNVNALLLGDSALYLCASSLELATYNEQFFGPGTRLTVL.

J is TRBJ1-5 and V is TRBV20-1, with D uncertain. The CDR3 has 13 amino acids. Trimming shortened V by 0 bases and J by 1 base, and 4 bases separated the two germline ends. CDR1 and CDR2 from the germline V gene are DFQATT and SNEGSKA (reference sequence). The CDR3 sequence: CSARDASNQPQHF. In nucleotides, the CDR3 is TGCAGTGCTAGAGATGCGAGCAATCAGCCCCAGCATTTT.

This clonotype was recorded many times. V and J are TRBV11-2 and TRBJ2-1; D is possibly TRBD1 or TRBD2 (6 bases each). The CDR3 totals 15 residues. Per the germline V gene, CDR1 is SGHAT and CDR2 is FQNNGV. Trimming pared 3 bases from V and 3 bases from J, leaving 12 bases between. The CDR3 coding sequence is TGTGCCAGCAGCTTTGGAGGGGGAAACTACAATGAGCAGTTCTTC. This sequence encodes CASSFGGGNYNEQFF.

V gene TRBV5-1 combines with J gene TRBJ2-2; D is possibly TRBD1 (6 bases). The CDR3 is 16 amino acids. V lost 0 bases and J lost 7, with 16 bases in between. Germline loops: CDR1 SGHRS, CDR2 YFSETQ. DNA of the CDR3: TGCGCCAGCAGCTTGGAAGGGAACAGGGTCGGCGGGGAGCTGTTTTTT. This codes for CASSLEGNRVGGELFF.

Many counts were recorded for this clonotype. CDR3 DNA sequence: TGCAGTGAACGTATAGGGCCCCAGTACTTC. Amino acids: CSERIGPQYF. The chain is built from TRBV20-1 and TRBJ2-5; no clear D. The CDR3 has 10 residues. Trimming took 7 bases from V and 9 from J, leaving 12 bases between them. In germline, CDR1 is DFQATT, CDR2 SNEGSKA (reference sequence).

The CDR3 DNA sequence: TGTGCCAGCAGAGAACACCGGGACAGAAATAGCAATCAGCCCCAGCATTTT. As protein: CASREHRDRNSNQPQHF. This chain links TRBV6-4 with TRBJ1-5; 7 positions agree with TRBD1. The CDR3 has 17 residues. V lost 6 bases, J lost 0 bases, and 11 bases stayed unmatched. In germline, CDR1 is MRHNA, CDR2 SNTAGT.

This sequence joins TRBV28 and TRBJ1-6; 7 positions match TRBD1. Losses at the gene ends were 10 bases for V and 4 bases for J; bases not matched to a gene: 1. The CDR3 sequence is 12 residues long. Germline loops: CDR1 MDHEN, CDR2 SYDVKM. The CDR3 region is CATGGYNSPLHF. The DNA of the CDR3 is TGTGCCACAGGGGGTTATAATTCACCCCTCCACTTT.

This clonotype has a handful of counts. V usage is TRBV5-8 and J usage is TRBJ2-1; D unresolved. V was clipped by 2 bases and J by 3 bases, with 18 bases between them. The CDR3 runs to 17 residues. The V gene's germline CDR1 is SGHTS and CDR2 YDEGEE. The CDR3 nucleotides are TGTGCCAGCAGCTTAGATATAGTAGAACTGAGCTACAATGAGCAGTTCTTC. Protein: CASSLDIVELSYNEQFF.

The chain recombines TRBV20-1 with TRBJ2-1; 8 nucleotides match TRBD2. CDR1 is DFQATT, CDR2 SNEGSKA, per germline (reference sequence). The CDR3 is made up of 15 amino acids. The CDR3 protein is CSAGRGGSTYNEQFF. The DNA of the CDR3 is TGCTCCGCGGGGCGCGGGGGGTCGACCTACAATGAGCAGTTCTTC.

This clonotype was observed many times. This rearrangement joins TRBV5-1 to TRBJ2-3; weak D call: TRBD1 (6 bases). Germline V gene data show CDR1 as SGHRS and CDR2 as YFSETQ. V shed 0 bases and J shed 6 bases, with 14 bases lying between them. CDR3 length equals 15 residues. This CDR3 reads CASSLVDSLRDTQYF. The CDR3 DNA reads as TGCGCCAGCAGCTTGGTGGACAGTCTCCGGGATACGCAGTATTTT.

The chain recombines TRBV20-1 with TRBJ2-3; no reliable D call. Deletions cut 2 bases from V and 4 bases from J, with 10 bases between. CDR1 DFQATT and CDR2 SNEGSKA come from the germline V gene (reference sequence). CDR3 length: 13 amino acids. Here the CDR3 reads CSARTGNSDTQYF. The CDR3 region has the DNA TGCAGTGCTAGAACTGGGAATTCAGATACGCAGTATTTT.